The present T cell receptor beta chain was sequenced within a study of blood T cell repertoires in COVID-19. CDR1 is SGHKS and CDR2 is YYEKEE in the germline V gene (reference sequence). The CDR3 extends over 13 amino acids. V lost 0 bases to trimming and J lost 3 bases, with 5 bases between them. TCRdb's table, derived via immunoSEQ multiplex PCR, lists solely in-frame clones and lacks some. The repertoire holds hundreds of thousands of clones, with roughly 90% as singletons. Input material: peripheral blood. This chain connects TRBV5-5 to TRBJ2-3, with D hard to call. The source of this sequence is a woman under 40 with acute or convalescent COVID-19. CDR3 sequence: CASSLEATDTQYF. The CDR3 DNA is TGTGCCAGCAGCTTGGAAGCAACAGATACGCAGTATTTT.